The clone carrying this TCR beta chain was seen ten or more times. Its specificity is not known. The read ends 3 residues shy of where the CDR3 ends; the end is completed using the germline J gene. The entry originates in a study of T cell clonality in common variable immunodeficiency. Study-wide results and caveats: CVID subjects had higher TCRbeta clonality than healthy controls, most marked in about a third. Fewer deletions and N-nucleotide insertions were reportedly seen in common variable immunodeficiency TCR beta sequences.

The CDR3 loop spans 15 amino acids. Germline V gene data show CDR1 as SGHNT and CDR2 as YYREEE (reference sequence). Trimming removed 4 bases from V and 3 bases from J, with 15 bases in between. Replacement immunoglobulin had been given to every CVID subject for at least one year. Blood came from CVID subjects not ill and not taking immunomodulatory or immunosuppressive medication. Equal genomic DNA amounts from CVID and control samples were sequenced. Clones were sequenced by immunoSEQ multiplex PCR, and TCRdb holds only the in-frame ones, with some missing. Sampling found roughly 34,000 clones, none seen once.

Sequenced material: peripheral blood mononuclear cells. The TCR comes from a human donor with common variable immunodeficiency. The V gene is TRBV5-4, the J gene TRBJ2-3; tentative D call: TRBD2 (6 bases). The part of the CDR3 DNA that was read is TGTGCCAGCAGCCTTGGGCTTGGGGGGACAGATACG. This translates into CASSLGLGGTDT. The whole CDR3 sequence reads CASSLGLGGTDTQYF.